The clone carrying this TCR beta chain was seen only once. Authors' analysis steps: For nucleated cells, counts were estimated from reference gene primer amplification. The assay was immunoSEQ multiplex PCR, and TCRdb's table has in-frame clones only and misses some. V and J calls and clone size follow that table, whereas D and trimming were derived from the DNA. The table records about 90,000 clones, about 80% of them present only once. The data were taken from a study of blood T cell repertoires in COVID-19. Study at large: The United States, Italy and Spain supplied acute and convalescent COVID-19 samples. Sources were T cells, B-cell-depleted T cells, or PBMCs; the material itself was cDNA or gDNA.

The CDR3 has 16 amino acids. The rearrangement joins TRBV21-1 to TRBJ2-7; the listed D gene, TRBD1, was not tested against the DNA. TRBV21-1 is a pseudogene. Material: peripheral blood. This TCR was recovered from a man between 60 and 75 years old with acute or convalescent COVID-19. The CDR3 is CASSKPRTGLPYEQYF. DNA of the CDR3: TGTGCCAGCAGCAAACCCCGGACAGGACTACCCTACGAGCAGTACTTC.